Reported below is one T cell receptor beta chain. What it binds is unknown. Other DNA sequences of this sample code for an identical CDR3. With 4 bases removed from V and 2 bases from J, the gap between germline ends came to 6 bases. Germline CDR1 LNHDA, CDR2 SQIVND (reference sequence). The CDR3 runs 12 residues. The sample comes from a study of shared clonotypes between healthy human individuals. Study overall: A donor's plate count was three for CD4 naive and three for CD4 memory; CD8 naive had two and CD8 memory one.

Assay: immunoSEQ multiplex PCR; the TCRdb copy retains only in-frame clones and omits some. The sample shows about 1.4 million clones, approximately 97% of them seen only once. Study-wide findings and caveats: The study generally estimated greater richness for naive than memory subsets.

The chain has TRBV19 and TRBJ2-7; D uncertain. The sample comprised naive CD4+ T cells sorted from blood. Subset here: CD45RA+ positively selected. This clonotype originated in a man aged 30-40 years in good health. As DNA, the CDR3 is TGTGCCAGTAGTAGGACGCCCTACGAGCAGTACTTC. As protein: CASSRTPYEQYF.